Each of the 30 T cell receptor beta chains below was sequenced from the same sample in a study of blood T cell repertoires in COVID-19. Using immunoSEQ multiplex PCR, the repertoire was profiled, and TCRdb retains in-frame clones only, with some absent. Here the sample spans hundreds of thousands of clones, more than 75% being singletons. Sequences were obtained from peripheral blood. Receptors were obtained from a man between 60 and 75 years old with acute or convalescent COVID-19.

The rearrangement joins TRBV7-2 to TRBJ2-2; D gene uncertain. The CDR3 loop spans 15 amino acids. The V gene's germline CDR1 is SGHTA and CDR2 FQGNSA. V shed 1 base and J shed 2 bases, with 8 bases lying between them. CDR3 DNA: TGTGCCAGCAGCTTAGGAGGCAGAAACACCGGGGAGCTGTTTTTT. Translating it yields CASSLGGRNTGELFF.

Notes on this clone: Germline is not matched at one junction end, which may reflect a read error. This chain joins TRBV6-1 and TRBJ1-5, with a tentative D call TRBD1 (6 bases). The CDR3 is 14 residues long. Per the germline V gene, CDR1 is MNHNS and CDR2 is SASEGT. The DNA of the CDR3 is TGTGCCAGCAGTGAATCCAGGGACAATCGGCCCCAGCATTTT. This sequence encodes CASSESRDNRPQHF.

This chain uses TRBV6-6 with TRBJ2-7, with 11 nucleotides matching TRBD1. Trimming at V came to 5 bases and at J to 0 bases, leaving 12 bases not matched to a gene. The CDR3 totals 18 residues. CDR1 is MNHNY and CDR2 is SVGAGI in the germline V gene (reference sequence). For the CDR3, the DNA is TGTGCCAGCAGTCCTTCCGCTCCCGGGACAGGGGGCTCCTACGAGCAGTACTTC. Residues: CASSPSAPGTGGSYEQYF.

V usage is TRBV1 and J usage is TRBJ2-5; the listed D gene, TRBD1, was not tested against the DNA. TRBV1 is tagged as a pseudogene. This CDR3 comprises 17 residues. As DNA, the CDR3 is TGCACCAGCAGCCAACAACCCCGGGACAGCCAACAAGAGACCCAGTACTTC. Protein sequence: CTSSQQPRDSQQETQYF.

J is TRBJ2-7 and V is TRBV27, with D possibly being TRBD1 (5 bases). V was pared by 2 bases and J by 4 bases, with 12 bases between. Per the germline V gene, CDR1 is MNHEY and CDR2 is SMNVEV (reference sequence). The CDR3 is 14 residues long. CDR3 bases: TGTGCCAGCAGTTTAACCAGGGTAGGGTACGAGCAGTACTTC. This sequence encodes CASSLTRVGYEQYF.

The CDR3 protein is CASSPMTGTYEQYF. The CDR3 coding sequence is TGTGCCAGTAGTCCAATGACAGGGACCTACGAGCAGTACTTC. The chain uses TRBV19 and TRBJ2-7; 7 bases map to TRBD1. CDR1 and CDR2 (germline): LNHDA, SQIVND (reference sequence). V shed 5 bases and J 2 bases; nucleotides not matched to a gene: 6. CDR3 size: 14 residues.

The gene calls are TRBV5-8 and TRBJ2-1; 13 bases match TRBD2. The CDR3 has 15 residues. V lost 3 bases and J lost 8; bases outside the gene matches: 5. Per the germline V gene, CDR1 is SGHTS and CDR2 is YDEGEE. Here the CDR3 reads CASSYGTSGVYEQFF. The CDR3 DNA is TGTGCCAGCAGCTACGGGACTAGCGGGGTCTATGAGCAGTTCTTC.

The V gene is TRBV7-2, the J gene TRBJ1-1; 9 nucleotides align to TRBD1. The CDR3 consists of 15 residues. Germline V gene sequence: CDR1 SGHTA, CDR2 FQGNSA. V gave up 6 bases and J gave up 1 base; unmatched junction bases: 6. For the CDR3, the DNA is TGTGCCAGCAGGGCACAGGGGGCCGCGAACACTGAAGCTTTCTTT. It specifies CASRAQGAANTEAFF.

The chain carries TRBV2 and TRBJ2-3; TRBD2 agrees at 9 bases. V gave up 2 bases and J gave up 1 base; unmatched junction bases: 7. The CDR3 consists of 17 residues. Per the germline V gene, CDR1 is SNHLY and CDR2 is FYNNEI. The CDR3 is CASSETRGGAGTDTQYF. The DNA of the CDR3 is TGTGCCAGCAGTGAAACACGCGGGGGGGCCGGCACAGATACGCAGTATTTT.

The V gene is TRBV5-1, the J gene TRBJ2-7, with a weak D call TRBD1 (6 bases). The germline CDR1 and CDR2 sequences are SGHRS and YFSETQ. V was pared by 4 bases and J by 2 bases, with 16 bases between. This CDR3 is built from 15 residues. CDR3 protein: CASSGGDRFTYEQYF. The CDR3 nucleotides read TGCGCCAGCAGCGGTGGTGACAGGTTTACCTACGAGCAGTACTTC.

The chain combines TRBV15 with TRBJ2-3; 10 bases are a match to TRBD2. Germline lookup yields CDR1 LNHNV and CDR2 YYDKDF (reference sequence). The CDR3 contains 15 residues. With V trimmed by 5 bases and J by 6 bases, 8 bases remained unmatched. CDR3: CATSVSGGSPDTQYF. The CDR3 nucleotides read TGTGCCACCAGCGTTAGCGGGGGGTCCCCGGATACGCAGTATTTT.

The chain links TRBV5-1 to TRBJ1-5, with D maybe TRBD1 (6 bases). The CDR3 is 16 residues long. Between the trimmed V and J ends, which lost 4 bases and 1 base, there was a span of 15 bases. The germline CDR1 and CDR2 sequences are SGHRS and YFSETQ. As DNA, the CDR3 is TGCGCCAGCAGCCCGGATGGGGGCCGGAGCAATCAGCCCCAGCATTTT. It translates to CASSPDGGRSNQPQHF.

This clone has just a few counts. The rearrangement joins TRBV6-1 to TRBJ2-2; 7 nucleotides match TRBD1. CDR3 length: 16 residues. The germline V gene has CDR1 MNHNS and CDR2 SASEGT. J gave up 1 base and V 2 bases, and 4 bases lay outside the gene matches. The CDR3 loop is CASSELDRENTGELFF. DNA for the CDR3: TGTGCCAGCAGTGAACTAGACAGGGAGAACACCGGGGAGCTGTTTTTT.

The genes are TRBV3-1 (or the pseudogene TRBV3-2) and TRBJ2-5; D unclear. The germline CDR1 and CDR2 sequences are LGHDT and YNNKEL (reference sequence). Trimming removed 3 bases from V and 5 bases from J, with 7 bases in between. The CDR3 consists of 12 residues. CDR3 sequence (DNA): TGTGCCAGCAGCCACGTCAGGGAGACCCAGTACTTC. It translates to CASSHVRETQYF.

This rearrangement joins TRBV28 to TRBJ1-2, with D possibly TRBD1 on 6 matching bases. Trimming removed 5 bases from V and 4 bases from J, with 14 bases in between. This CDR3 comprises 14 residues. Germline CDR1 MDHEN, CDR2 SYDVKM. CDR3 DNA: TGTGCCAGCAGTCCCCAGGGGTGGCCCTATGGCTACACCTTC. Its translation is CASSPQGWPYGYTF.

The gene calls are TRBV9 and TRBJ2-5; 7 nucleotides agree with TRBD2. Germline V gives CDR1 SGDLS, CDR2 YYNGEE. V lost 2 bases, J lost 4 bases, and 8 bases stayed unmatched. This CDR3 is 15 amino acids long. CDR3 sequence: CASSVGGGRGETQYF. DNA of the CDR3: TGTGCCAGCAGCGTCGGCGGGGGTCGGGGAGAGACCCAGTACTTC.

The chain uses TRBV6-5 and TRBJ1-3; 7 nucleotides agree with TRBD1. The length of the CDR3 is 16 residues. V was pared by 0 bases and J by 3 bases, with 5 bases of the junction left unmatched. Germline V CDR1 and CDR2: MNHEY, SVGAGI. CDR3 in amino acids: CASSYSEGAVGNTIYF. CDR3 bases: TGTGCCAGCAGTTACTCGGAGGGGGCGGTTGGAAACACCATATATTTT.

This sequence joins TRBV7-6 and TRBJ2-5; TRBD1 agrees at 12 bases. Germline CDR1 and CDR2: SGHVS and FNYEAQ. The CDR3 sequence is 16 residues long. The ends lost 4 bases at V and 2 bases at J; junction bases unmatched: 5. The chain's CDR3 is CASSSPGQGAQETQYF. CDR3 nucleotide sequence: TGTGCCAGCAGCTCCCCGGGACAGGGGGCACAAGAGACCCAGTACTTC.

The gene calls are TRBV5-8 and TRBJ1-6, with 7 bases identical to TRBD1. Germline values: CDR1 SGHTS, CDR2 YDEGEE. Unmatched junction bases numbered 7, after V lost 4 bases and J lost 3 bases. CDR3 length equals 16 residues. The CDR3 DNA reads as TGTGCCAGCAGCACGGGACAGAGGATCTATAATTCACCCCTCCACTTT. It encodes CASSTGQRIYNSPLHF.

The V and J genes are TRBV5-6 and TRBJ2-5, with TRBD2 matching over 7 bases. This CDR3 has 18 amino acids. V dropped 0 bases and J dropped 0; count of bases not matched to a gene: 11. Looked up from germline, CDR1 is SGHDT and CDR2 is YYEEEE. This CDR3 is CASSLAGPAGRHQETQYF. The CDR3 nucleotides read TGTGCCAGCAGCTTGGCCGGTCCAGCGGGGCGCCACCAAGAGACCCAGTACTTC. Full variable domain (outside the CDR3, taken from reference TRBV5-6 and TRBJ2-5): DAGVTQSPTHLIKTRGQQVTLRCSPKSGHDTVSWYQQALGQGPQFIFQYYEEEERQRGNFPDRFSGHQFPNYSSELNVNALLLGDSALYLCASSLAGPAGRHQETQYFGPGTRLLVL.

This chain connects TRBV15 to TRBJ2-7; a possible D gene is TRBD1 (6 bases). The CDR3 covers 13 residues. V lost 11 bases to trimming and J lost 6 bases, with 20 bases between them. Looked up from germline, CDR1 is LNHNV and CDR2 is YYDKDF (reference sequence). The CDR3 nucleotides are TGTGCCTCACAGAAGGGGGAAAAAAGCGAGCAGTACTTC. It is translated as CASQKGEKSEQYF.

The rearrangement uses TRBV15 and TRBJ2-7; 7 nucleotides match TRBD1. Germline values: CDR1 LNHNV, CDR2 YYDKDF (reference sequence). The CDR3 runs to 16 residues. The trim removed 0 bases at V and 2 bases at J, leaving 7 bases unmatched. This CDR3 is CATSRDTRGLPYEQYF. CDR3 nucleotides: TGTGCCACCAGCAGAGACACGAGGGGGCTCCCCTACGAGCAGTACTTC.

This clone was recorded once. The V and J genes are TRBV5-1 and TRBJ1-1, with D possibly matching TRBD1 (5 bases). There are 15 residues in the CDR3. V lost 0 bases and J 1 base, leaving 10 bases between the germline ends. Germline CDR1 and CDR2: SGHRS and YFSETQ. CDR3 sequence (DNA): TGCGCCAGCAGCTTGGCTCCAGGGAAGAACACTGAAGCTTTCTTT. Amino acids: CASSLAPGKNTEAFF.

The CDR3 here is CASSVDGFPNEQYF. In nucleotides, the CDR3 is TGTGCCAGCAGCGTAGACGGGTTTCCTAACGAGCAGTACTTC. The chain recombines TRBV9 with TRBJ2-7; D gene uncertain. This CDR3 has 14 residues. V was shortened by 0 bases and J by 5 bases, with 12 bases between the two germline ends. The germline V gene has CDR1 SGDLS and CDR2 YYNGEE. The full variable domain, rest sourced from reference TRBV9 and TRBJ2-7, is DSGVTQTPKHLITATGQRVTLRCSPRSGDLSVYWYQQSLDQGLQFLIQYYNGEERAKGNILERFSAQQFPDLHSELNLSSLELGDSALYFCASSVDGFPNEQYFGPGTRLTVT.

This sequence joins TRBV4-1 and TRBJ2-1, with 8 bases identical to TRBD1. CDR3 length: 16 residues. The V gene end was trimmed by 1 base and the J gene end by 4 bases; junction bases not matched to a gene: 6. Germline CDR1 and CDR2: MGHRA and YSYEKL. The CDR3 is CASSQGGTGVYNEQFF. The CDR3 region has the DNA TGCGCCAGCAGCCAAGGCGGGACAGGAGTTTACAATGAGCAGTTCTTC.

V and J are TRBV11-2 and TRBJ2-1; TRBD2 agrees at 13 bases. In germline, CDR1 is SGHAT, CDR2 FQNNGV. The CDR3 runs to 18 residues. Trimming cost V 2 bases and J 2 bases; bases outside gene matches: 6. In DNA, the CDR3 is TGTGCCAGCAGCTTAAACTGGGGGACTAGCGGGGCCTACAATGAGCAGTTCTTC. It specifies CASSLNWGTSGAYNEQFF.

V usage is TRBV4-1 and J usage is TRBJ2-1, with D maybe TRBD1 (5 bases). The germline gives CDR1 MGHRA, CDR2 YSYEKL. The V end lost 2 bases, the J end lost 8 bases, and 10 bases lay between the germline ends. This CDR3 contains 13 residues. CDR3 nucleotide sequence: TGCGCCAGCAGCCAAAGGGAAGGGGATGAGCAGTTCTTC. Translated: CASSQREGDEQFF.

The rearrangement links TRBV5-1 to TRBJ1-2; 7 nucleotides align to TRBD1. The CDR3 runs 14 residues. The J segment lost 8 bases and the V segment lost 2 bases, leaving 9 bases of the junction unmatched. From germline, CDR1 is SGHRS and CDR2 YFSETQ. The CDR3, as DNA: TGCGCCAGCAGCTTCGGGACAGAACAGGGGGGCTACACCTTC. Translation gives CASSFGTEQGGYTF.

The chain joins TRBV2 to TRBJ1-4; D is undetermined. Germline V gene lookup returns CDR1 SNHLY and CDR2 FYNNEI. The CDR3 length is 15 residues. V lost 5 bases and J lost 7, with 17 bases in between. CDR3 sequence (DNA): TGTGCCAGCAGTCAGGTTCTAATGGTGGGTGAAAAACTGTTTTTT. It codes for CASSQVLMVGEKLFF.

The CDR3 region is CASSLAIAGGRETQYF. The CDR3 nucleotides read TGTGCCAGCAGCTTGGCGATAGCGGGGGGCAGGGAGACCCAGTACTTC. V gene TRBV5-4 combines with J gene TRBJ2-5; 10 bases align to TRBD2. The CDR3 extends over 16 amino acids. Germline CDR1 reads SGHNT; CDR2 reads YYREEE (reference sequence). Trimming cost V 0 bases and J 5 bases; bases outside gene matches: 7.